The 12 T cell receptor beta chains presented below share a single source sample, sequenced in a study of shared clonotypes between healthy human individuals. TCRdb's table, derived via immunoSEQ multiplex PCR, lists solely in-frame clones and lacks some. The data contain over 2 million clones, about 95% of them singletons. It was CD45RO-negative cells, positively selected for CCR7, that made up naive CD8 cells, with terminally differentiated effector memory CD45RA+ cells excluded. Specimen: naive CD8+ T cells sorted from blood. Source of these receptors: a man between 18 and 29 years old in good health.

With respect to this clone: Other nucleotide sequences in the sample specify the same CDR3. The chain combines TRBV5-6 with TRBJ1-5, with D unclear. The germline V gene encodes CDR1 SGHDT and CDR2 YYEEEE. Trimming cost V 3 bases and J 6 bases, with 7 bases left between them. The CDR3 has 12 amino acids. The CDR3 loop reads CASSSGSQPQHF. The CDR3 DNA follows: TGTGCCAGCAGCTCGGGCTCTCAGCCCCAGCATTTT. The entire variable domain, with the rest obtained from reference TRBV5-6 and TRBJ1-5, is as follows: DAGVTQSPTHLIKTRGQQVTLRCSPKSGHDTVSWYQQALGQGPQFIFQYYEEEERQRGNFPDRFSGHQFPNYSSELNVNALLLGDSALYLCASSSGSQPQHFGDGTRLSIL.

V usage is TRBV6-1 and J usage is TRBJ1-4; D remains unclear. CDR3 length: 18 amino acids. CDR1 is MNHNS, CDR2 SASEGT, per germline. V was pared by 0 bases and J by 13 bases, with 27 bases between. The CDR3: CASSEANSGDLAFRLLFF. CDR3 bases: TGTGCCAGCAGTGAAGCGAATTCAGGCGACCTGGCCTTTCGGTTACTGTTTTTT.

The CDR3 nucleotides read TGTGCCAGCAGCTTCACCGGGACCGGAAACACCATATATTTT. Protein: CASSFTGTGNTIYF. The V gene is TRBV13, the J gene TRBJ1-3; a possible D gene is TRBD1 (5 bases). V was shortened by 3 bases and J by 4 bases, with 10 bases between the two germline ends. Germline V lookup: CDR1 PRHDT, CDR2 FYEKMQ (reference sequence). This CDR3 has 14 amino acids.

V and J are TRBV28 and TRBJ1-5, with D perhaps matching TRBD1 (6 bases). The germline V gene has CDR1 MDHEN and CDR2 SYDVKM. CDR3 length: 15 amino acids. The ends were cut back, 7 bases at V and 8 bases at J, with 21 bases in the middle. The CDR3 DNA reads as TGTGCCAGCACAAAAGGGACAAAGAGGAATGAGCCCCAGCATTTT. Its translation is CASTKGTKRNEPQHF.

V gene TRBV27 combines with J gene TRBJ2-1; D gene ambiguous. The germline V gene encodes CDR1 MNHEY and CDR2 SMNVEV (reference sequence). This CDR3 is built from 16 residues. The germline V and J ends were trimmed by 0 bases and 0 bases, with 9 bases remaining between them. The CDR3 spells CASSLSVTNSYNEQFF. CDR3 in DNA: TGTGCCAGCAGTTTATCCGTGACAAACTCCTACAATGAGCAGTTCTTC.

This rearrangement joins TRBV6-5 to TRBJ2-5; the D is unclear. This CDR3 is 14 amino acids long. The V and J ends lost 5 bases and 6 bases respectively, with 16 bases between them. Germline V gives CDR1 MNHEY, CDR2 SVGAGI. CDR3: CASSTDPRAQTQYF. CDR3 nucleotides: TGTGCCAGCAGTACGGACCCTCGGGCCCAGACCCAGTACTTC.

The V call is TRBV4-3, the J call TRBJ2-7; TRBD2 is a possible D gene (7 bases). The V end was cut by 0 bases, the J end by 4 bases, with 13 bases between. The CDR3 runs to 15 residues. Germline values: CDR1 LGHNA, CDR2 YSLEER. The CDR3 reads CASSQDNRGAYEQYF. In nucleotides, the CDR3 is TGCGCCAGCAGCCAAGATAATCGGGGGGCTTACGAGCAGTACTTC.

This chain connects TRBV27 to TRBJ2-1; TRBD1 matches 7 bases. The CDR3 is 16 amino acids. CDR1 and CDR2 from the germline V gene are MNHEY and SMNVEV (reference sequence). V was clipped by 1 base and J by 5 bases; unmatched bases: 8. The CDR3 sequence: CASSLLWTGTDNEQFF. The CDR3 region has the DNA TGTGCCAGCAGTTTATTGTGGACAGGTACGGACAATGAGCAGTTCTTC.

V is TRBV18 and J is TRBJ2-1, with a tentative D call TRBD1 (5 bases). From germline, CDR1 is KGHSH and CDR2 LQKENI. The CDR3 consists of 12 residues. The V end was cut by 2 bases, the J end by 9 bases, with 8 bases between. The CDR3 coding sequence is TGTGCCAGCTCACCAAACAGGCCTGAGCAGTTCTTC. This sequence encodes CASSPNRPEQFF.

The chain recombines TRBV2 with TRBJ1-1, with D unresolved. Germline CDR1 reads SNHLY; CDR2 reads FYNNEI. The CDR3 consists of 13 residues. Trimming cost V 10 bases and J 0 bases, with 12 bases left between them. The CDR3 spells CATTTGVNTEAFF. In DNA, the CDR3 is TGTGCCACTACGACCGGTGTGAACACTGAAGCTTTCTTT. Complete variable domain (other parts from reference TRBV2 and TRBJ1-1): EPEVTQTPSHQVTQMGQEVILRCVPISNHLYFYWYRQILGQKVEFLVSFYNNEISEKSEIFDDQFSVERPDGSNFTLKIRSTKLEDSAMYFCATTTGVNTEAFFGQGTRLTVV.

The chain carries TRBV7-9 and TRBJ1-1; D ambiguous. CDR3 size: 16 residues. V lost 6 bases, J lost 1 base, and 18 bases lay in between. The germline gives CDR1 SEHNR, CDR2 FQNEAQ (reference sequence). The CDR3 sequence is CASSSDTASWNTEAFF. In DNA form, the CDR3 reads TGTGCCAGCAGTTCCGACACGGCTAGTTGGAACACTGAAGCTTTCTTT.

J is TRBJ1-6 and V is TRBV7-2, with TRBD1 matching 8 bases. The V gene end was trimmed by 1 base and the J gene end by 7 bases; junction bases not matched to a gene: 3. This CDR3 is built from 15 residues. Germline V gene lookup returns CDR1 SGHTA and CDR2 FQGNSA. The CDR3 coding sequence is TGTGCCAGCAGCTTAGTCGGACAGGGCAATTCACCCCTCCACTTT. Amino acid sequence: CASSLVGQGNSPLHF.